The T cell receptor (beta chain) under discussion was sequenced for a study of response to subunit inactivated influenza vaccine. Regarding the study as a whole: It was the authors' suggestion that each seasonal influenza vaccination recruits few new T cells.

TCRdb re-derived calls from the RT-PCR reads in MiXCR, one entry per CDR3 protein. Of roughly 780,000 distinct CDR3 sequences in the sample, roughly 18% were seen once. V lost 1 base and J lost 10, with 12 bases in between. In germline, CDR1 is SGHAT, CDR2 FQNNGV. The CDR3 is 13 residues long. A note on this clonotype: The antigen remains unidentified.

Sequencing used PBMCs from blood, obtained 4 to 6 days after vaccination. This sequence joins TRBV11-2 and TRBJ2-3; D is undetermined. This receptor was taken from a man aged 50 or older who received an inactivated influenza vaccine. This CDR3 is CASSLGRSGSQYF. In DNA, the CDR3 is TGTGCCAGCAGCTTAGGAAGGTCCGGGTCGCAGTATTTT.